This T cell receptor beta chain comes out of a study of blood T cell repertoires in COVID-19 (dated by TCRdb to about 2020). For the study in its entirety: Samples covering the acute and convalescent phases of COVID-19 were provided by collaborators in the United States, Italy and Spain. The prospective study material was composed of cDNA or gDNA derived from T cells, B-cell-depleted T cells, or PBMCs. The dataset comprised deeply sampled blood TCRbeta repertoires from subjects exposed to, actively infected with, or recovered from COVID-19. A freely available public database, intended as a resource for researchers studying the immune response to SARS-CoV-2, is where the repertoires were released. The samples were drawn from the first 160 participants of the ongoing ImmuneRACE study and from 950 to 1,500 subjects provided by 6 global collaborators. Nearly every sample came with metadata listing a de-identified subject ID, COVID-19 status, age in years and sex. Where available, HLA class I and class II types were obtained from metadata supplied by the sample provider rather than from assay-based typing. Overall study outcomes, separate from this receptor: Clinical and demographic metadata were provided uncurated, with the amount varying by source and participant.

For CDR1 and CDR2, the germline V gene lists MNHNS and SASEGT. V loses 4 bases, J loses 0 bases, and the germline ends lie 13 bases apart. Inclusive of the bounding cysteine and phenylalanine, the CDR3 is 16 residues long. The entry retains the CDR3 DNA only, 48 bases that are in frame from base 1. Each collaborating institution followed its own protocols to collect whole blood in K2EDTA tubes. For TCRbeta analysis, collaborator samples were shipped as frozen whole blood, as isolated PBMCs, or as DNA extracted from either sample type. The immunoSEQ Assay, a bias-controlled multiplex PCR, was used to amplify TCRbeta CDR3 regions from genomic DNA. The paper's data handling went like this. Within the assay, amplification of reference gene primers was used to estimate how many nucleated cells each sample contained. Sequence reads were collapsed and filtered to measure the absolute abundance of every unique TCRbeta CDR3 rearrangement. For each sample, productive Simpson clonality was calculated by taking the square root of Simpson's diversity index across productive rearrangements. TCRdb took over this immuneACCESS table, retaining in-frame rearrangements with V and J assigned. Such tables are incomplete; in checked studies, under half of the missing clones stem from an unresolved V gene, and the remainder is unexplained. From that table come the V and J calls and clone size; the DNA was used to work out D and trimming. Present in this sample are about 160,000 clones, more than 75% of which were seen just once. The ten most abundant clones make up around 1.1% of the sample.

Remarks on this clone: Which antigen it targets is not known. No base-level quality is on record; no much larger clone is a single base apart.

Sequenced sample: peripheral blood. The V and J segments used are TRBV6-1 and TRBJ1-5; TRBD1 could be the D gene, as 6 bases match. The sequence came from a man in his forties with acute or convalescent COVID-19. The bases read TGTGCCAGCAGTGTAAGGCCAGGGGTTAGCAATCAGCCCCAGCATTTT. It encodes CASSVRPGVSNQPQHF.